This TCR beta chain came from a study of T-cell memory formation after mild COVID-19. Broader study findings: Contracting CD4+ clones sat mainly in CM and EM; CD8+ in EMRA. CD4+ bias marked clones expanding day 15 to 37, unlike balanced contracting clones. Some clones that responded were present in memory (sampled pre-infection), which suggests cross-reactive memory joined.

After 5'RACE with constant-segment primers, TCR alpha and TCR beta cDNA libraries carrying sample barcodes and UMIs were obtained. TCRdb reanalysed the 5' RACE reads using MiXCR and keeps one entry per CDR3 protein. The sample records under 600,000 distinct CDR3 sequences, about 22% being singletons. Details on this clonotype: No antigen is known for it.

Germline V gene data show CDR1 as MNHNS and CDR2 as SASEGT. Trimming took 7 bases from V and 3 from J; bases not matched to a gene: 8. This CDR3 comprises 16 residues. The rearrangement links TRBV6-1 to TRBJ2-6, with TRBD1 matching 8 bases. Specimen: PBMCs or a T cell subset sorted from them (not recorded which). This TCR was recovered from an adult woman who had mild COVID-19 (a few samples of this study predate the infection). Cell type and time point are not known. The chain's CDR3 is CASTSGGWYGANVLTF. The CDR3 DNA sequence: TGTGCCAGCACTTCAGGGGGCTGGTATGGGGCCAACGTCCTGACTTTC.